There are a few counts of the clone carrying this T cell receptor beta chain. Its antigen is unidentified. These data come from a study of T-cell memory formation after mild COVID-19. Whole-study findings and limits: The SARS-CoV-2 specificity of second-wave clones reaching peak at day 37 remained unverified. In pre-infection memory, a portion of responding clones appeared, which suggested that cross-reactive memory joined.

TCRdb redid the calling of the 5' RACE reads with MiXCR, one entry per CDR3 protein. The table records about half a million distinct CDR3 sequences, about 20% of them present only once. Trimming cost V 5 bases and J 4 bases; bases outside gene matches: 9. This CDR3 spans 16 amino acids. The germline V gene encodes CDR1 SGHVS and CDR2 FNYEAQ. The sample taken for sequencing was PBMCs or a T cell subset sorted from them (not recorded which). The origin of this receptor is an adult woman who had mild COVID-19 (a few samples of this study predate the infection). Cell type and time point are not known. The V and J genes are TRBV7-6 and TRBJ1-3, with TRBD1 matching 9 bases. The CDR3 protein is CASSPRTGARGNTIYF. The CDR3 bases are TGTGCCAGCAGCCCGAGGACAGGGGCGCGGGGAAACACCATATATTTT.